These 20 T cell receptor beta chains were all obtained from the same sample, sequenced in a study of cytomegalovirus exposure and HLA in healthy donors. The PCR used 60 Vbeta and 13 Jbeta primers. Produced via immunoSEQ multiplex PCR; TCRdb's table is partial and in-frame only. Of 160,000 or so clones listed, about 79% are singletons. The specimen was PBMCs. Receptor source: a middle-aged man in good health and CMV-seropositive.

This sequence joins TRBV13 and TRBJ2-5; 7 nucleotides match TRBD2. Germline CDR1 and CDR2: PRHDT and FYEKMQ (reference sequence). The CDR3 totals 14 residues. The V and J ends lost 4 bases and 7 bases, in that order; junction bases with no gene match: 9. CDR3 amino acids: CASSSGTNKRTQYF. The CDR3 coding sequence is TGTGCCAGCAGCTCCGGGACTAATAAGAGGACCCAGTACTTC.

The rearrangement uses TRBV10-1 and TRBJ1-4, with 8 nucleotides matching TRBD1. This CDR3 spans 18 amino acids. The germline V gene has CDR1 WNHNN and CDR2 SYGVQD (reference sequence). V trimming: 2 bases; J trimming: 7 bases; junction bases outside the gene matches: 15. The CDR3 DNA reads as TGCGCCAGCAGTGAGGATTTGGGGACAGGCCCCGGGAGTGAAAAACTGTTTTTT. Translation gives CASSEDLGTGPGSEKLFF.

The V and J genes are TRBV6-5 and TRBJ2-3; 9 bases match TRBD2. Germline loops: CDR1 MNHEY, CDR2 SVGAGI. CDR3 length equals 14 residues. V gave up 5 bases and J gave up 2 bases; unmatched junction bases: 2. This chain's CDR3 is CASSPGLATDTQYF. CDR3 nucleotide sequence: TGTGCCAGCAGTCCGGGACTAGCCACAGATACGCAGTATTTT.

V and J are TRBV7-9 and TRBJ2-1, with 13 bases aligning to TRBD2. V shed 8 bases, J shed 9 bases, and the junction held 10 bases outside the gene matches. CDR3 length equals 15 residues. CDR1 and CDR2 (germline): SEHNR, FQNEAQ (reference sequence). The CDR3 DNA follows: TGTGCCAGCGAGATCGGGACTAGCGGGGCTAGTGAGCAGTTCTTC. It encodes CASEIGTSGASEQFF.

This clone appeared once. The rearrangement uses TRBV19 and TRBJ1-4, with D tentatively TRBD1 (6 bases). CDR1 and CDR2 from the germline V gene are LNHDA and SQIVND (reference sequence). V was trimmed by 7 bases and J by 3 bases, leaving 15 bases between them. CDR3 length equals 15 residues. Written as DNA, the CDR3 is TGTGCCAGTAAGAGGGACACCGCGGCTAATGAAAAACTGTTTTTT. This encodes CASKRDTAANEKLFF.

The chain couples TRBV10-3 to TRBJ1-2; weak D call: TRBD1 (5 bases). Trimming pared 3 bases from V and 7 bases from J, leaving 12 bases between. Germline CDR1 ENHRY, CDR2 SYGVKD. The CDR3 is 13 residues long. The CDR3 here is CAISDSGVPGYTF. For the CDR3, the DNA is TGTGCCATCAGTGACTCGGGGGTACCTGGCTACACCTTC.

V is TRBV6-6 and J is TRBJ2-4; a weak D match, TRBD2 (5 bases). Germline CDR1 and CDR2: MNHNY and SVGAGI (reference sequence). Trimming removed 7 bases at V and 6 bases at J, with 19 bases between. This CDR3 spans 15 amino acids. CDR3 DNA: TGTGCCAGCACCTCCTACAAAAAAGAGGGAAACATTCAGTACTTC. Translated, it gives CASTSYKKEGNIQYF.

The rearrangement joins TRBV4-2 to TRBJ1-1; 8 bases agree with TRBD1. The CDR3 is made up of 12 amino acids. Trimming removed 4 bases from V and 10 bases from J; junction bases left unmatched: 5. The germline V gene has CDR1 LGHNA and CDR2 YNFKEQ. This CDR3 reads CASSRTQGAAFF. CDR3 bases: TGTGCCAGCAGCCGCACGCAGGGGGCAGCTTTCTTT.

This chain uses TRBV6-6 with TRBJ2-6, with D uncertain. Trimming left V 4 bases short and J 0 bases short, with 4 bases between. The germline gives CDR1 MNHNY, CDR2 SVGAGI (reference sequence). The CDR3 extends over 14 amino acids. The chain's CDR3 is CASSSLSGANVLTF. The CDR3 DNA is TGTGCCAGCAGTTCCCTCTCTGGGGCCAACGTCCTGACTTTC.

This chain uses TRBV29-1 with TRBJ1-2; a possible D gene is TRBD1 (5 bases). V lost 0 bases, J lost 6 bases, and 14 bases lay in between. Germline values: CDR1 SQVTM, CDR2 ANQGSEA. The CDR3 loop spans 14 amino acids. The CDR3 DNA reads as TGCAGCGTTGAAGATGGAGCAGGGAGGCATGGCTACACCTTC. It is translated as CSVEDGAGRHGYTF.

J is TRBJ1-2 and V is TRBV4-2; 8 bases match TRBD1. Germline V CDR1 and CDR2: LGHNA, YNFKEQ. Trimming cost V 0 bases and J 8 bases; bases outside gene matches: 11. The CDR3 contains 16 residues. The CDR3 nucleotides read TGTGCCAGCAGCCAAGAGCCCGGCAGGGGGCTGTTAGGCTACACCTTC. Protein sequence: CASSQEPGRGLLGYTF.

J is TRBJ1-1 and V is TRBV5-6; D is possibly TRBD1 (6 bases). This CDR3 is 15 amino acids long. CDR1 SGHDT and CDR2 YYEEEE come from the germline V gene. The germline V and J ends were trimmed by 4 bases and 1 base, with 14 bases remaining between them. The CDR3: CASSPTGTPNTEAFF. CDR3 nucleotide sequence: TGTGCCAGCAGCCCCACCGGGACACCGAACACTGAAGCTTTCTTT.

V is TRBV27 and J is TRBJ2-1, with TRBD2 identical over 7 bases. The J segment lost 8 bases and the V segment lost 3 bases, leaving 7 bases of the junction unmatched. This CDR3 comprises 14 residues. Per germline, CDR1 MNHEY and CDR2 SMNVEV (reference sequence). The CDR3 DNA reads as TGTGCCAGCAGTTTGAGGACTAGTTGGGATGAGCAGTTCTTC. This gives the protein CASSLRTSWDEQFF.

The genes are TRBV10-2 and TRBJ1-1; 9 bases are shared with TRBD1. Germline V CDR1 and CDR2: WSHSY, SAAADI. This CDR3 is 17 amino acids long. The junction had 11 bases not matched to a gene; V was cut back by 3 bases and J by 3 bases. CDR3: CASSDGTGMRGDTEAFF. The DNA of the CDR3 is TGCGCCAGCAGTGATGGGACAGGGATGAGAGGTGACACTGAAGCTTTCTTT.

This clone was detected a few times. This sequence joins TRBV19 and TRBJ2-7; TRBD2 might be the D (5 bases). Germline V gene sequence: CDR1 LNHDA, CDR2 SQIVND (reference sequence). CDR3 size: 16 residues. The V gene lost 0 bases and the J gene lost 2 bases, with 14 bases spanning the gap. CDR3 protein: CASSIDGSTGTYEQYF. The CDR3 DNA follows: TGTGCCAGTAGTATAGACGGGTCTACCGGGACCTACGAGCAGTACTTC.

The CDR3 DNA is TGTGCCAGCAGCGAATCCGGGACAGGGGCCCTCCGTAGCTACGAGCAGTACTTC. It codes for CASSESGTGALRSYEQYF. The chain links TRBV7-2 to TRBJ2-7, with 10 bases lining up with TRBD1. The CDR3 covers 18 residues. V lost 5 bases, J lost 3 bases, and 16 bases stayed unmatched. Per the germline V gene, CDR1 is SGHTA and CDR2 is FQGNSA. Combining the CDR3 with reference TRBV7-2 and TRBJ2-7 gives the whole variable domain GAGVSQSPSNKVTEKGKDVELRCDPISGHTALYWYRQSLGQGLEFLIYFQGNSAPDKSGLPSDRFSAERTGGSVSTLTIQRTQQEDSAVYLCASSESGTGALRSYEQYFGPGTRLTVT.

The chain recombines TRBV5-1 with TRBJ1-1, with D unclear. The ends were cut back, 2 bases at V and 5 bases at J, with 22 bases in the middle. Germline V lookup: CDR1 SGHRS, CDR2 YFSETQ. CDR3 length equals 17 residues. The CDR3 coding sequence is TGCGCCAGCAGCTTTATCTCGTCGGTCACCTCCTCAACTGAAGCTTTCTTT. Translated, it gives CASSFISSVTSSTEAFF.

This chain joins TRBV2 and TRBJ1-2, with 9 bases fitting TRBD1. Germline loops: CDR1 SNHLY, CDR2 FYNNEI. The CDR3 runs 13 residues. Trimming cost V 7 bases and J 7 bases; bases outside gene matches: 7. The DNA for the CDR3 is TGTGCCAGCATTATACAGGGGGCAGGTGGCTACACCTTC. Translating gives CASIIQGAGGYTF.

This rearrangement joins TRBV7-9 to TRBJ1-1; tentative D call: TRBD1 (5 bases). Germline loops: CDR1 SEHNR, CDR2 FQNEAQ (reference sequence). CDR3 size: 14 residues. The V end was cut by 6 bases, the J end by 1 base, with 12 bases between. In nucleotides, the CDR3 is TGTGCCAGCAGAGAGACGGGGGGGAACACTGAAGCTTTCTTT. Amino acid sequence: CASRETGGNTEAFF.

This rearrangement joins TRBV27 to TRBJ1-5, with D hard to call. CDR1 is MNHEY, CDR2 SMNVEV, per germline (reference sequence). This CDR3 contains 13 residues. Trimming stripped 4 bases from V and 3 bases from J, with 7 bases between. The CDR3 nucleotides read TGTGCCAGCAGTTCCAGGAACAATCAGCCCCAGCATTTT. As protein: CASSSRNNQPQHF.